This T cell receptor (beta chain) comes out of a study of blood T cells in healthy people across ages. Samples each yielded at least 5 micrograms of total RNA. A J-beta primer mix and a sample-barcoded 5' primer were used in a second PCR of roughly 6 to 11 cycles. From the 5' RACE reads, TCRdb called clonotypes with MiXCR, one entry per CDR3 protein. The sample contains 380,000 or so distinct CDR3 sequences, about 55% of which appear only once. This clonotype originated in a man aged 60 to 69 in good health. Sample: blood.

The CDR3 loop reads CASSQEASTEETQYF. CDR3 sequence (DNA): TGCGCCAGCAGCCAAGAAGCCAGTACCGAGGAAACCCAGTACTTC. The chain joins TRBV4-3 to TRBJ2-5; no firm D call. The CDR3 contains 15 residues. Per germline, CDR1 LGHNA and CDR2 YSLEER. With 0 bases removed from V and 8 bases from J, the gap between germline ends came to 16 bases.